This T cell receptor beta chain was sequenced for a study of shared clonotypes between healthy human individuals. In germline, CDR1 is LNHNV, CDR2 YYDKDF (reference sequence). CDR3 length equals 16 residues. V shed 5 bases and J 1 base; nucleotides not matched to a gene: 9. Repertoires were generated with immunoSEQ multiplex PCR, while TCRdb's copy carries only in-frame clones and drops some. This table holds 470,000 or so clones, around 73% found once. Sequencing input: PBMCs. This clonotype was obtained from a woman aged 40 to 50 in good health. Some clones in this sample may be carry-over from other donors' samples. The chain couples TRBV15 to TRBJ2-3; TRBD1 matches at 7 bases. The CDR3 nucleotides are TGTGCCACCAGCGGACTCGGCCAGGGGGGCACAGATACGCAGTATTTT. As protein: CATSGLGQGGTDTQYF.